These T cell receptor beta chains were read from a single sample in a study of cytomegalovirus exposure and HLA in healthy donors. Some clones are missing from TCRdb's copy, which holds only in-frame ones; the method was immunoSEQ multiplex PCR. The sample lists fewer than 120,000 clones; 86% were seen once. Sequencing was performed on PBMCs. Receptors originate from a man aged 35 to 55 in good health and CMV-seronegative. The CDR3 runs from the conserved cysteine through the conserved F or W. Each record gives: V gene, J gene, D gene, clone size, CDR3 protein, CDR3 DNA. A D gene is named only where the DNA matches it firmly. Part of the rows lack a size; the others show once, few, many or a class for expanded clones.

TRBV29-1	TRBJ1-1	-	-	CSARRGNTEAFF	TGCAGCGCTCGGCGGGGGAACACTGAAGCTTTCTTT
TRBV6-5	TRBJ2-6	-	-	CASSRYRTGANVLTF	TGTGCCAGCAGCCGTTACAGGACTGGGGCCAACGTCCTGACTTTC
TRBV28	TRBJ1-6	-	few	CASSSGVAGSYSPLHF	TGTGCCAGCAGTTCAGGGGTGGCAGGGAGTTATTCACCCCTCCACTTT
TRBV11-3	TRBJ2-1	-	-	CASSLKGGEQFF	TGTGCCAGCAGCTTAAAAGGAGGTGAGCAGTTCTTC
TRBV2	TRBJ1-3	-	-	CASSEETLPITSGNTIYF	TGTGCCAGCAGTGAAGAGACTCTACCTATTACCTCTGGAAACACCATATATTTT
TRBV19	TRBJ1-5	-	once	CASLGSGAGVSQPQHF	TGTGCCAGCCTCGGGTCGGGGGCGGGGGTCAGTCAGCCCCAGCATTTT
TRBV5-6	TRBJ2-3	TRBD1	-	CASSVRQGISDTQYF	TGTGCCAGCAGCGTGCGACAGGGGATTTCAGATACGCAGTATTTT
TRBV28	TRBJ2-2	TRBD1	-	CASSLAGQGYGELFF	TGTGCCAGCAGTTTAGCGGGACAGGGTTACGGGGAGCTGTTTTTT
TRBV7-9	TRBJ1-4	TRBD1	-	CASSSQGASSIKLFF	TGTGCCAGCAGCTCGCAGGGGGCGTCGAGTATCAAACTGTTTTTT
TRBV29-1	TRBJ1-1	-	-	CSVEQTYGAFF	TGCAGCGTTGAACAGACTTACGGAGCTTTCTTT
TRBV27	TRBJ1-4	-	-	CASSPAGVEKLFF	TGTGCCAGCAGCCCGGCAGGGGTGGAAAAACTGTTTTTT
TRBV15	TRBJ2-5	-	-	CATSRATIQETQYF	TGTGCCACCAGCAGAGCTACGATCCAAGAGACCCAGTACTTC
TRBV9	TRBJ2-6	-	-	CASKDTGANVLTF	TGTGCCAGCAAGGACACTGGGGCCAACGTCCTGACTTTC
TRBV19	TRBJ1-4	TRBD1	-	CASSTRQGMNEKLFF	TGTGCCAGTAGTACCCGACAGGGGATGAATGAAAAACTGTTTTTT
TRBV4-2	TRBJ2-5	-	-	CASSHSPGLSGRETQYF	TGTGCCAGCAGCCATTCCCCGGGACTCTCGGGGAGGGAGACCCAGTACTTC
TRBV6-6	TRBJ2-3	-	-	CASSPFHRVGNTQYF	TGTGCCAGCAGTCCCTTTCACAGGGTTGGGAATACGCAGTATTTT
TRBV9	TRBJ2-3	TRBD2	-	CASSVVEVAGDSTDTQYF	TGTGCCAGCAGCGTAGTGGAAGTAGCGGGGGACAGCACAGATACGCAGTATTTT
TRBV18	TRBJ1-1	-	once	CASSLVGAMNTEAFF	TGTGCCAGCTCGCTAGTGGGGGCAATGAACACTGAAGCTTTCTTT
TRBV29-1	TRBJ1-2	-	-	CSVVQVANYGYTF	TGCAGCGTTGTCCAGGTAGCTAACTATGGCTACACCTTC
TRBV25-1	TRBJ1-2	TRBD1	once	CASSTPDRAYGYTF	TGTGCCAGCAGTACACCGGACAGGGCCTATGGCTACACCTTC
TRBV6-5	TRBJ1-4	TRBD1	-	CASSYQGGAREKLFF	TGTGCCAGCAGTTACCAAGGGGGCGCAAGAGAAAAACTGTTTTTT
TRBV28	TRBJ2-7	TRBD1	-	CATTSGTGRTQQYF	TGTGCCACCACATCCGGGACAGGGCGGACGCAGCAGTACTTC
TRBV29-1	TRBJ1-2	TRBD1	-	CSAKGQGGDYGYTF	TGCAGCGCCAAAGGACAGGGGGGGGACTATGGCTACACCTTC
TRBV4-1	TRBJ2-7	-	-	CASSQDLGQGPSSYEQYF	TGCGCCAGCAGCCAAGATCTAGGGCAGGGGCCCTCTTCCTACGAGCAGTACTTC
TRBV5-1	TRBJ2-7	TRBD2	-	CASSPGVAGAYEQYF	TGCGCCAGCAGCCCCGGGGTAGCGGGGGCCTACGAGCAGTACTTC
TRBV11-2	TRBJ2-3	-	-	CASSVSGGTDTQYF	TGTGCCAGCAGCGTCTCAGGGGGCACAGATACGCAGTATTTT
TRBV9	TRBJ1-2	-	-	CASSLSSTGFLYGYTF	TGTGCCAGCAGCTTAAGCAGTACAGGTTTCCTCTATGGCTACACCTTC
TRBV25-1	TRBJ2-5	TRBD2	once	CASSEAGSGGSETQYF	TGTGCCAGCAGTGAGGCAGGTAGCGGGGGATCAGAGACCCAGTACTTC
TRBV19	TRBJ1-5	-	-	CASSIPGKSSNQPQHF	TGTGCCAGTAGCATTCCAGGGAAGTCGAGCAATCAGCCCCAGCATTTT
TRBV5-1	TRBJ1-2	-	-	CASRLGGGKESYGYTF	TGCGCCAGCAGGCTCGGGGGGGGGAAGGAAAGCTATGGCTACACCTTC
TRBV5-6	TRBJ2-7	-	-	CASSLVREEQYF	TGTGCCAGCAGCTTGGTGAGGGAAGAGCAGTACTTC
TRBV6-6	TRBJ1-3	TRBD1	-	CASSSLLQGPGNTIYF	TGTGCCAGCAGTTCACTATTACAGGGGCCTGGAAACACCATATATTTT
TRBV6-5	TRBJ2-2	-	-	CASSSTSGILGELFF	TGTGCCAGCAGTTCTACTTCAGGTATCCTCGGGGAGCTGTTTTTT
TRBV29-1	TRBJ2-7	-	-	CSARVEIRSYEQYF	TGCAGCGCGCGGGTAGAGATAAGATCCTACGAGCAGTACTTC
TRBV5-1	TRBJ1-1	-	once	CASNPRTMNTEAFF	TGCGCCAGCAACCCGAGAACTATGAACACTGAAGCTTTCTTT
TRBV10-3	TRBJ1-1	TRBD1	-	CAISTLTGGYTEAFF	TGTGCCATCAGTACTCTCACAGGGGGTTATACTGAAGCTTTCTTT
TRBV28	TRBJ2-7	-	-	CASSLTGARYEQYF	TGTGCCAGCAGTTTAACAGGTGCGAGATACGAGCAGTACTTC
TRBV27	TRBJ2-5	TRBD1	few	CASSFLGGGETQYF	TGTGCCAGCAGTTTCTTAGGGGGCGGCGAGACCCAGTACTTC
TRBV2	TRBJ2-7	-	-	CASSPRQFSAEQYF	TGTGCCAGCAGTCCTCGACAGTTTAGTGCCGAGCAGTACTTC
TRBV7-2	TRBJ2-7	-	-	CASSLAGGYEQYF	TGTGCCAGCAGCTTAGCAGGGGGCTACGAGCAGTACTTC
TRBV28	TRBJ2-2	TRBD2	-	CASSPETSGGAGELFF	TGTGCCAGCAGCCCTGAGACTAGCGGGGGGGCGGGAGAGCTGTTTTTT
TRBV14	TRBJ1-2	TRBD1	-	CASRGVSGTGPNYGYTF	TGTGCCAGCAGAGGCGTGTCCGGGACAGGGCCTAACTATGGCTACACCTTC
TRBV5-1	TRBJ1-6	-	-	CASSLNENGNSPLHF	TGCGCCAGCAGCTTGAATGAGAACGGGAATTCACCCCTCCACTTT